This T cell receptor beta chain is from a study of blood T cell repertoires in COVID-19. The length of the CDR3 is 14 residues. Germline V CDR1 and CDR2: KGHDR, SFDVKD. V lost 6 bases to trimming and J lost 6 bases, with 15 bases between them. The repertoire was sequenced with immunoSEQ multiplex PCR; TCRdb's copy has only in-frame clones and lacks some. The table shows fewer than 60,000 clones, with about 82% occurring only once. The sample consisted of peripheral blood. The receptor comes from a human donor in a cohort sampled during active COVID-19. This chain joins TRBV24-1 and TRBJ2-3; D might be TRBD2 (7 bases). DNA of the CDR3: TGTGCCACCAGTTACGGGGGGCCCTTGGATACGCAGTATTTT. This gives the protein CATSYGGPLDTQYF.